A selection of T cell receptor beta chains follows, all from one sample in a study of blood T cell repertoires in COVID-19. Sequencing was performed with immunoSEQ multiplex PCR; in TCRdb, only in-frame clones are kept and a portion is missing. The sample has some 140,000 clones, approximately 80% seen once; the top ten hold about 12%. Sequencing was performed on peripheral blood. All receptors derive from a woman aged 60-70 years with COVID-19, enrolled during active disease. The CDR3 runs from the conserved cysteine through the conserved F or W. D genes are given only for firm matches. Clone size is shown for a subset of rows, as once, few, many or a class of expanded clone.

CDR3aa: CASSSSSRTAQYF
CDR3nt: TGTGCCAGCAGTTCCTCCTCTCGAACGGCCCAGTACTTC
j_gene: TRBJ2-5
abundance: NA
v_gene: TRBV12-3/TRBV12-4
d_gene: NA

CDR3aa: CASSLVERGGTDTQYF
CDR3nt: TGCGCCAGCAGCTTGGTAGAGCGGGGGGGCACAGATACGCAGTATTTT
j_gene: TRBJ2-3
abundance: NA
v_gene: TRBV5-1
d_gene: TRBD2

CDR3aa: CASSLGGGSGNSPLHF
CDR3nt: TGTGCCAGCAGCTTGGGCGGGGGAAGTGGCAATTCACCCCTCCACTTT
j_gene: TRBJ1-6
abundance: once
v_gene: TRBV5-4
d_gene: NA

CDR3aa: CASTVGGGTEAFF
CDR3nt: TGCGCCAGCACCGTCGGTGGGGGGACTGAAGCTTTCTTT
j_gene: TRBJ1-1
abundance: once
v_gene: TRBV5-1
d_gene: NA

CDR3aa: CASSQWTSGANYNEQFF
CDR3nt: TGTGCCAGCAGTCAATGGACTAGCGGGGCAAACTACAATGAGCAGTTCTTC
j_gene: TRBJ2-1
abundance: NA
v_gene: TRBV27
d_gene: TRBD2

CDR3aa: CASSSLAGGGDTQYF
CDR3nt: TGTGCCAGCAGTTCTCTAGCGGGGGGCGGGGATACGCAGTATTTT
j_gene: TRBJ2-3
abundance: NA
v_gene: TRBV6-5
d_gene: TRBD2

CDR3aa: CASSEQGRGQPQHF
CDR3nt: TGTGCCAGCAGCGAACAGGGGAGAGGGCAGCCCCAGCATTTT
j_gene: TRBJ1-5
abundance: NA
v_gene: TRBV6-4
d_gene: TRBD1

CDR3aa: CASSRGSGNTIYF
CDR3nt: TGTGCCAGCAGCAGGGGTTCAGGAAACACCATATATTTT
j_gene: TRBJ1-3
abundance: NA
v_gene: TRBV27
d_gene: NA

CDR3aa: CASREWVTGNTEAFF
CDR3nt: TGTGCCAGCAGGGAGTGGGTGACAGGGAACACTGAAGCTTTCTTT
j_gene: TRBJ1-1
abundance: NA
v_gene: TRBV19
d_gene: NA

CDR3aa: CASSIFRDTEAFF
CDR3nt: TGTGCCAGTAGTATCTTCCGGGACACTGAAGCTTTCTTT
j_gene: TRBJ1-1
abundance: NA
v_gene: TRBV19
d_gene: NA

CDR3aa: CASSPIRENYGYTF
CDR3nt: TGTGCCAGCTCCCCAATTCGGGAAAACTATGGCTACACCTTC
j_gene: TRBJ1-2
abundance: NA
v_gene: TRBV18
d_gene: NA

CDR3aa: CASSAESSGNTIYF
CDR3nt: TGTGCCAGCAGCGCGGAGTCCTCTGGAAACACCATATATTTT
j_gene: TRBJ1-3
abundance: NA
v_gene: TRBV9
d_gene: NA

CDR3aa: CASSPGTGGLMGTEAFF
CDR3nt: TGTGCCAGCAGCCCTGGGACAGGGGGTTTAATGGGCACTGAAGCTTTCTTT
j_gene: TRBJ1-1
abundance: NA
v_gene: TRBV7-6
d_gene: TRBD1

CDR3aa: CASSHIGTGGQETQYF
CDR3nt: TGTGCCAGCAGCCACATTGGGACAGGGGGTCAAGAGACCCAGTACTTC
j_gene: TRBJ2-5
abundance: NA
v_gene: TRBV5-5
d_gene: TRBD1

CDR3aa: CASSSHSGGEKLFF
CDR3nt: TGTGCCAGCAGCTCACATTCGGGAGGTGAAAAACTGTTTTTT
j_gene: TRBJ1-4
abundance: NA
v_gene: TRBV5-4
d_gene: NA

CDR3aa: CASSSLAGGDDTQYF
CDR3nt: TGTGCCAGCAGCTCCCTAGCGGGGGGGGACGATACGCAGTATTTT
j_gene: TRBJ2-3
abundance: few
v_gene: TRBV7-3
d_gene: TRBD2

CDR3aa: CASRGQPTNEKLFF
CDR3nt: TGCGCCAGCAGAGGACAGCCAACTAATGAAAAACTGTTTTTT
j_gene: TRBJ1-4
abundance: NA
v_gene: TRBV5-1
d_gene: NA

CDR3aa: CATSGLLGGTQYF
CDR3nt: TGTGCCACCAGTGGTCTACTTGGTGGGACCCAGTACTTC
j_gene: TRBJ2-5
abundance: NA
v_gene: TRBV24-1
d_gene: NA

CDR3aa: CSVDSSGGGGKLFF
CDR3nt: TGCAGCGTTGACAGTTCAGGGGGCGGTGGAAAACTGTTTTTT
j_gene: TRBJ1-4
abundance: once
v_gene: TRBV29-1
d_gene: TRBD1

CDR3aa: CASSSRDKDHTEAFF
CDR3nt: TGTGCCAGCAGCTCCCGGGACAAGGATCACACTGAAGCTTTCTTT
j_gene: TRBJ1-1
abundance: NA
v_gene: TRBV5-4
d_gene: NA

CDR3aa: CASSQDWGQGIISETQYF
CDR3nt: TGTGCCAGCAGCCAAGATTGGGGACAGGGGATTATATCGGAGACCCAGTACTTC
j_gene: TRBJ2-5
abundance: NA
v_gene: TRBV14
d_gene: TRBD1

CDR3aa: CASSASGGTGELFF
CDR3nt: TGCGCCAGCAGTGCGTCGGGAGGAACCGGGGAGCTGTTTTTT
j_gene: TRBJ2-2
abundance: many
v_gene: TRBV10-1
d_gene: TRBD2

CDR3aa: CALSNRGGNQPQHF
CDR3nt: TGTGCCTTATCGAACAGGGGTGGCAATCAGCCCCAGCATTTT
j_gene: TRBJ1-5
abundance: NA
v_gene: TRBV30
d_gene: TRBD1

CDR3aa: CASSLNPRTGGNSPLHF
CDR3nt: TGTGCCAGCAGCTTAAACCCAAGGACAGGTGGGAATTCACCCCTCCACTTT
j_gene: TRBJ1-6
abundance: NA
v_gene: TRBV7-3
d_gene: TRBD1

CDR3aa: CASTGTGISVYSPLHF
CDR3nt: TGTGCCAGCACCGGGACAGGAATTTCCGTTTATTCACCCCTCCACTTT
j_gene: TRBJ1-6
abundance: NA
v_gene: TRBV2
d_gene: TRBD1

CDR3aa: CASSLTGGGKRNEQFF
CDR3nt: TGTGCCAGCAGCCTCACAGGGGGCGGAAAACGGAATGAGCAGTTCTTC
j_gene: TRBJ2-1
abundance: NA
v_gene: TRBV3-1/TRBV3-2
d_gene: TRBD1

CDR3aa: CASRLARISESTDTQYF
CDR3nt: TGTGCAAGTCGCTTAGCGCGAATTAGCGAAAGCACAGATACGCAGTATTTT
j_gene: TRBJ2-3
abundance: NA
v_gene: TRBV12-2
d_gene: NA